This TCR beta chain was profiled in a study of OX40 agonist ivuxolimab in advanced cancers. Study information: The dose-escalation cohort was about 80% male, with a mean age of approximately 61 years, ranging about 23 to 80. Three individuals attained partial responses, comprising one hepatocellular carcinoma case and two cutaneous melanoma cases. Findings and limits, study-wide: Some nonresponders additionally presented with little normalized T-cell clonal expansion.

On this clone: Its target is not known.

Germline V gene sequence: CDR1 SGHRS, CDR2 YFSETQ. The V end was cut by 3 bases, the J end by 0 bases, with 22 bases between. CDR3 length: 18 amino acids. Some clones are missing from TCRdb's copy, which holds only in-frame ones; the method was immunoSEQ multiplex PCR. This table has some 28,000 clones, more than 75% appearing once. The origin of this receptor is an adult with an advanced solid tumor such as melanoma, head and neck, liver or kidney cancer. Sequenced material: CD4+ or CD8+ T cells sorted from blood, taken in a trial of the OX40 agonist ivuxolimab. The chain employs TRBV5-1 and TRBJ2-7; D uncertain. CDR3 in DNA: TGCGCCAGCAGCTCATTGTCCGCCCCGGGCCTTAGCTCCTACGAGCAGTACTTC. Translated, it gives CASSSLSAPGLSSYEQYF.